These 22 T cell receptor beta chains were all obtained from the same sample, sequenced in a study of cytomegalovirus exposure and HLA in healthy donors. Clones were sequenced by immunoSEQ multiplex PCR, and TCRdb holds only the in-frame ones, with some missing. This table holds about 130,000 clones, roughly 89% found once. Sequenced input: PBMCs. The source of these receptors is a woman aged 18-29 years in good health and CMV-seronegative.

The V and J genes are TRBV6-5 and TRBJ2-2; tentatively, D is TRBD2 (5 bases). Germline V lookup: CDR1 MNHEY, CDR2 SVGAGI. The V end lost 2 bases, the J end lost 4 bases, and 11 bases lay between the germline ends. The CDR3 is 15 amino acids. The CDR3 DNA reads TGTGCCAGCAGTTACGCGGGTTTTACCACCGGGGAGCTGTTTTTT. Its protein is CASSYAGFTTGELFF.

This rearrangement joins TRBV5-1 to TRBJ2-1, with 10 bases aligning to TRBD2. Germline CDR1 SGHRS, CDR2 YFSETQ. The CDR3 sequence is 17 residues long. V lost 0 bases, J lost 8 bases, and 11 bases stayed unmatched. CDR3 loop: CASSLVYLAGDCYEQFF. The CDR3 DNA reads TGCGCCAGCAGCTTGGTTTATCTAGCGGGAGATTGTTATGAGCAGTTCTTC.

This rearrangement joins TRBV4-1 to TRBJ1-5; no reliable D call. The CDR3 has 14 residues. Deletions cut 0 bases from V and 5 bases from J, with 8 bases between. Germline-derived CDR1 and CDR2 are MGHRA and YSYEKL. The DNA of the CDR3 is TGCGCCAGCAGCCAAGACTCCTTCTATCAGCCCCAGCATTTT. Its translation is CASSQDSFYQPQHF.

This clone was detected only a few times. V usage is TRBV6-6 and J usage is TRBJ2-2; weak D call: TRBD1 (6 bases). CDR1 is MNHNY and CDR2 is SVGAGI in the germline V gene (reference sequence). CDR3 length: 15 amino acids. Between the trimmed V and J ends, which lost 2 bases and 3 bases, there was a span of 10 bases. The CDR3, as DNA: TGTGCCAGCAGTTACCAGGGGCCCTACACCGGGGAGCTGTTTTTT. This codes for CASSYQGPYTGELFF.

The rearrangement uses TRBV5-1 and TRBJ2-7; 8 nucleotides line up with TRBD2. With V trimmed by 3 bases and J by 5 bases, 16 bases remained unmatched. The CDR3 is 17 amino acids. From germline, CDR1 is SGHRS and CDR2 YFSETQ. In DNA, the CDR3 is TGCGCCAGCAGCTGGGGGACGGGAGGGCCTCGGTTTGACGAGCAGTACTTC. Translating gives CASSWGTGGPRFDEQYF.

CDR3 sequence (DNA): TGTGCCAGCAGCTTGAGCGGGACTAGCGGCTACCAAGAGACCCAGTACTTC. Its translation is CASSLSGTSGYQETQYF. The V and J genes are TRBV7-6 and TRBJ2-5; 11 bases line up with TRBD2. Germline CDR1 is SGHVS and CDR2 is FNYEAQ. The ends lost 3 bases at V and 0 bases at J; junction bases unmatched: 6. The CDR3 is 17 residues long.

The rearrangement uses TRBV30 and TRBJ2-2; maybe TRBD1 (5 bases). CDR3 length: 15 amino acids. Trimming took off 3 bases at V and 2 bases at J, with 13 bases between the two ends. Germline V CDR1 and CDR2: GTSNPN, SVGIG (reference sequence). The CDR3 sequence is CAWRGSGLNTGELFF. The CDR3 DNA sequence: TGTGCCTGGAGGGGCTCAGGGCTCAACACCGGGGAGCTGTTTTTT.

The chain combines TRBV6-5 with TRBJ1-3; D possibly corresponds to TRBD1 (5 bases). CDR3 size: 13 residues. The V gene's germline CDR1 is MNHEY and CDR2 SVGAGI. Trimming took off 5 bases at V and 4 bases at J, with 9 bases between the two ends. The CDR3 spells CASSPHRGNTIYF. DNA for the CDR3: TGTGCCAGCAGTCCTCACAGGGGAAACACCATATATTTT.

The count of this clone is one. V and J are TRBV27 and TRBJ2-3; TRBD2 matches at 9 bases. The CDR3 has 16 residues. J was trimmed by 2 bases and V by 5 bases; bases with no gene match: 8. CDR1 MNHEY and CDR2 SMNVEV come from the germline V gene (reference sequence). CDR3 DNA sequence: TGTGCCAGCAGTCGTTCTAGCGGGACGTACACAGATACGCAGTATTTT. Translated: CASSRSSGTYTDTQYF.

The chain uses TRBV6-1 and TRBJ2-1, with 9 bases that match TRBD2. V gave up 2 bases and J gave up 6 bases; unmatched junction bases: 5. CDR1 MNHNS and CDR2 SASEGT come from the germline V gene. CDR3 size: 15 residues. DNA for the CDR3: TGTGCCAGCAGTGAATTTGCGGGAGGGACCAATGAGCAGTTCTTC. It encodes CASSEFAGGTNEQFF.

The rearrangement links TRBV6-4 to TRBJ2-3; D unresolved. The CDR3 spans 13 residues. From germline, CDR1 is MRHNA and CDR2 SNTAGT. Trimming pared 2 bases from V and 6 bases from J, leaving 9 bases between. The CDR3 DNA reads as TGTGCCAGCAGTGACCAGTACTACGATACGCAGTATTTT. It specifies CASSDQYYDTQYF.

The chain has TRBV2 and TRBJ2-1, with D tentatively TRBD2 (7 bases). Germline values: CDR1 SNHLY, CDR2 FYNNEI. The CDR3 contains 12 residues. The V end was cut by 4 bases, the J end by 11 bases, with 12 bases between. The CDR3 DNA is TGTGCCAGCAGTGGGTCGCGGGGGCAGCAGTTCTTC. This translates into CASSGSRGQQFF.

This clone appeared once. The chain combines TRBV28 with TRBJ1-2, with 7 bases fitting TRBD1. CDR1 and CDR2 from the germline V gene are MDHEN and SYDVKM. J was trimmed by 5 bases and V by 6 bases; bases with no gene match: 9. The length of the CDR3 is 14 residues. CDR3 protein: CASRTDRAGYGYTF. DNA of the CDR3: TGTGCCAGCAGAACCGACAGGGCTGGGTATGGCTACACCTTC.

This clone has only one observation. The chain couples TRBV5-1 to TRBJ1-6, with TRBD1 identical over 8 bases. There are 19 residues in the CDR3. The trim removed 0 bases at V and 0 bases at J, leaving 8 bases unmatched. The germline V gene has CDR1 SGHRS and CDR2 YFSETQ. The DNA of the CDR3 is TGCGCCAGCAGCTTGGTGCAGGGGGCCCGGAGCTCCTATAATTCACCCCTCCACTTT. Its translation is CASSLVQGARSSYNSPLHF.

The chain employs TRBV19 and TRBJ2-3; 8 bases agree with TRBD2. Trimming removed 8 bases from V and 7 bases from J; junction bases left unmatched: 8. The germline V gene encodes CDR1 LNHDA and CDR2 SQIVND (reference sequence). The length of the CDR3 is 13 residues. The CDR3 coding sequence is TGTGCCAGTTCCCCGGGGGGGGAAAATACGCAGTATTTT. It translates to CASSPGGENTQYF.

This rearrangement joins TRBV28 to TRBJ1-4, with TRBD1 as a possible D gene (6 bases). The germline CDR1 and CDR2 sequences are MDHEN and SYDVKM. The CDR3 spans 16 residues. The V end lost 1 base, the J end lost 7 bases, and 16 bases lay between the germline ends. The CDR3 coding sequence is TGTGCCAGCAGTTTATACCAGGGGTGGCAACTTGAAAAACTGTTTTTT. It encodes CASSLYQGWQLEKLFF.

The rearrangement links TRBV6-5 to TRBJ1-1; the match to TRBD1 covers 9 bases. The trim removed 4 bases at V and 1 base at J, leaving 1 base unmatched. Germline CDR1 is MNHEY and CDR2 is SVGAGI. The CDR3 extends over 14 amino acids. The CDR3 reads CASSSGQGNTEAFF. CDR3 in DNA: TGTGCCAGCAGTTCGGGACAGGGGAACACTGAAGCTTTCTTT.

The rearrangement uses TRBV5-1 and TRBJ2-3, with 12 nucleotides matching TRBD2. CDR1 and CDR2 (germline): SGHRS, YFSETQ. The CDR3 sequence is 15 residues long. The V segment lost 6 bases and the J segment 2 bases; nucleotides outside the gene matches: 4. CDR3 DNA: TGCGCCAGCACCACTAGCGGGGGGTACACAGATACGCAGTATTTT. Translation gives CASTTSGGYTDTQYF.

The chain has TRBV10-3 and TRBJ1-2; perhaps TRBD1 as D (5 bases). The length of the CDR3 is 14 residues. The germline CDR1 and CDR2 sequences are ENHRY and SYGVKD. V shed 6 bases and J shed 4 bases, with 15 bases lying between them. CDR3 loop: CAIRDSFNTYGYTF. In nucleotides, the CDR3 is TGTGCCATCAGAGACAGTTTTAATACCTATGGCTACACCTTC.

V usage is TRBV6-8 and J usage is TRBJ1-5; D not certain. V was cut by 2 bases and J by 0 bases, with 8 bases left in between. The V gene's germline CDR1 is MNHGY and CDR2 SAAAGT. The CDR3 has 15 residues. CDR3 bases: TGTGCCAGCAGTTACGGACTACGTAGCAATCAGCCCCAGCATTTT. Translating gives CASSYGLRSNQPQHF.

The chain links TRBV2 to TRBJ2-3; TRBD2 aligns across 9 bases. The germline gives CDR1 SNHLY, CDR2 FYNNEI. The J segment lost 4 bases and the V segment lost 4 bases, leaving 3 bases of the junction unmatched. This CDR3 is 14 amino acids long. DNA of the CDR3: TGTGCCAGCAGTGTAAGCGGGAGGTCAGATACGCAGTATTTT. The encoded protein is CASSVSGRSDTQYF.

The chain is built from TRBV2 and TRBJ1-1; TRBD1 might be the D (5 bases). V dropped 6 bases and J dropped 0 bases, with 14 bases sitting between them. This CDR3 has 15 amino acids. Germline V gives CDR1 SNHLY, CDR2 FYNNEI. The CDR3, as DNA: TGTGCCAGCAGCACGGAGGGACGGATGAACACTGAAGCTTTCTTT. Its translation is CASSTEGRMNTEAFF.